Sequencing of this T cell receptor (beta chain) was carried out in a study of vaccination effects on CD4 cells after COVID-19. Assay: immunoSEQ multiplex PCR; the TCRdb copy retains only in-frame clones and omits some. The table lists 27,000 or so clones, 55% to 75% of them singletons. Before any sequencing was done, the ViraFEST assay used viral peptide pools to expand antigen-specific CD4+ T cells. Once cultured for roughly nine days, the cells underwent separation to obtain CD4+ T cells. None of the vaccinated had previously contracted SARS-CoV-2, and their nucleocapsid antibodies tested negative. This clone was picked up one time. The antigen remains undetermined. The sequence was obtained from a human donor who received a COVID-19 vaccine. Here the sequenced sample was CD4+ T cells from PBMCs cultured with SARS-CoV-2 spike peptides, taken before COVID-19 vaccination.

CDR3 nucleotides: TGTGCCAGCAGCCAAGTTGGGACTTACCAAGAGACCCAGTACTTC. The encoded protein is CASSQVGTYQETQYF. The rearrangement links TRBV4-2 to TRBJ2-5, with D maybe TRBD2 (6 bases). Germline loops: CDR1 LGHNA, CDR2 YNFKEQ. V was pared by 1 base and J by 0 bases, with 9 bases between. CDR3 length equals 15 residues.